These 2 T cell receptor beta chains came from one sample sequenced in a study of Ad26.COV2.S vaccination and SARS-CoV-2 variants. Regarding treatment: about 20 received Ad26.COV2.S at low or high dose, single or two shots; a few received placebo; per-sample allocation not given. On day 63 after the first injection, vaccine and placebo recipients gave samples. The table came from immunoSEQ multiplex PCR; TCRdb's copy has only in-frame clones and leaves some out. Seen here are around 300,000 clones, more than 85% observed once, and the top ten hold about 4.6%. The sample here was peripheral blood, taken in a trial of Ad26.COV2.S vaccine versus placebo. The origin of the receptors is a person between 18 and 59 years old who received the Ad26.COV2.S COVID-19 vaccine or a placebo.

The rearrangement joins TRBV3-1 (or the pseudogene TRBV3-2) to TRBJ2-7; unclear D gene. The CDR3 length is 12 residues. Germline V gene data show CDR1 as LGHDT and CDR2 as YNNKEL (reference sequence). The V end was cut by 0 bases, the J end by 8 bases, with 8 bases between. CDR3 loop: CASSQEWGKQYF. DNA for the CDR3: TGTGCCAGCAGCCAAGAATGGGGTAAGCAGTACTTC.

The chain carries TRBV9 and TRBJ1-1, with a weak D call TRBD1 (5 bases). Germline CDR1 and CDR2: SGDLS and YYNGEE. With 4 bases removed from V and 5 bases from J, the gap between germline ends came to 12 bases. CDR3 size: 13 residues. The DNA for the CDR3 is TGTGCCAGCAGCACCAAGGGGAGGACTGAAGCTTTCTTT. This sequence encodes CASSTKGRTEAFF.